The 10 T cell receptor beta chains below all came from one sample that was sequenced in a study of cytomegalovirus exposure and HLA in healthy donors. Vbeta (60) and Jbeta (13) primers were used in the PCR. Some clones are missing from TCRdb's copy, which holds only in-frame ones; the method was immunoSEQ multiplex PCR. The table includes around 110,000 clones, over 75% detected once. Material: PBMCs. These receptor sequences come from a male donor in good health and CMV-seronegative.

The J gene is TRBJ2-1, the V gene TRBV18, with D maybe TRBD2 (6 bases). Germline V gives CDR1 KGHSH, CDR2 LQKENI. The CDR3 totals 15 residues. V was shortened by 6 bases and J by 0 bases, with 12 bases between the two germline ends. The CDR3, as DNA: TGTGCCAGCTCCCTCTCTAGCGTCTCCTACAATGAGCAGTTCTTC. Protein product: CASSLSSVSYNEQFF.

CDR3 residues: CASSLTGSNQPQHF. CDR3 nucleotides: TGTGCCAGTAGCCTGACAGGGAGCAATCAGCCCCAGCATTTT. This rearrangement joins TRBV19 to TRBJ1-5; 7 bases fit TRBD1. Germline V lookup: CDR1 LNHDA, CDR2 SQIVND (reference sequence). This CDR3 comprises 14 residues. V gave up 6 bases and J gave up 1 base; unmatched junction bases: 3.

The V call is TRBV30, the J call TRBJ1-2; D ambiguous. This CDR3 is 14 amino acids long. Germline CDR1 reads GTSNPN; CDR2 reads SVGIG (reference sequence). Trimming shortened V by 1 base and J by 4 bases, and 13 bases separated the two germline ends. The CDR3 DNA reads TGTGCCTGGAGTGCCTTAGAAGTAAGCTATGGCTACACCTTC. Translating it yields CAWSALEVSYGYTF. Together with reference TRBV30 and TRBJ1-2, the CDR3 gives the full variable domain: SQTIHQWPATLVQPVGSPLSLECTVEGTSNPNLYWYRQAAGRGLQLLFYSVGIGQISSEVPQNLSASRPQDRQFILSSKKLLLSDSGFYLCAWSALEVSYGYTFGSGTRLTVV.

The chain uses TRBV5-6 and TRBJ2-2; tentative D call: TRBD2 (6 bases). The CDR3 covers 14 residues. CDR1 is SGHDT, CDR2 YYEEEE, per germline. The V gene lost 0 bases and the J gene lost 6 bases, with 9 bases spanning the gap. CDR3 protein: CASSLGWGAGELFF. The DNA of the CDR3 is TGTGCCAGCAGCTTGGGATGGGGGGCCGGGGAGCTGTTTTTT.

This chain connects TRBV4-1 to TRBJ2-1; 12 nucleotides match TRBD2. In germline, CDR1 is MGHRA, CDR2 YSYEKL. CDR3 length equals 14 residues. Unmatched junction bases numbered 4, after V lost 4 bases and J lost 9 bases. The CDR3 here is CASSPGLAGVEQFF. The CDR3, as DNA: TGCGCCAGCAGCCCGGGACTAGCGGGTGTTGAGCAGTTCTTC.

The CDR3 DNA is TGTGCCAGCAAGAGCGGACTCAGCACAGATACGCAGTATTTT. Encoded protein: CASKSGLSTDTQYF. The rearrangement uses TRBV6-5 and TRBJ2-3, with D possibly being TRBD2 (5 bases). V was cut by 7 bases and J by 0 bases, with 11 bases left in between. The CDR3 covers 14 residues. Per germline, CDR1 MNHEY and CDR2 SVGAGI.

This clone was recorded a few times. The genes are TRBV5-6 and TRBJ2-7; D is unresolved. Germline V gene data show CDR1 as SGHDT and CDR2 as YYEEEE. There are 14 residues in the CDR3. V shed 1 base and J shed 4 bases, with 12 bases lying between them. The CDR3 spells CASSLYLSPYEQYF. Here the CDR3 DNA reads TGTGCCAGCAGCTTGTACCTCAGTCCTTACGAGCAGTACTTC.

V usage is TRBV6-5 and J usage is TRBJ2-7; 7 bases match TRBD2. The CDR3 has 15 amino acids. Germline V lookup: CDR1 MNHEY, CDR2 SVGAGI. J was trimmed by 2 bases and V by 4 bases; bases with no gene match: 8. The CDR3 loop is CASSFDRSGAYEQYF. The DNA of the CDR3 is TGTGCCAGCAGTTTCGACCGGAGCGGGGCCTACGAGCAGTACTTC.

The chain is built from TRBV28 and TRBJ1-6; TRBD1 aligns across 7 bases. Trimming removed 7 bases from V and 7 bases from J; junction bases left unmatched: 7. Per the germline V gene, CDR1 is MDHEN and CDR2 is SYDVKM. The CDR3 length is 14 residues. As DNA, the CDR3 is TGTGCCAGCATCTCAGGACAGGCAAATTCACCCCTCCACTTT. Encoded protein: CASISGQANSPLHF.

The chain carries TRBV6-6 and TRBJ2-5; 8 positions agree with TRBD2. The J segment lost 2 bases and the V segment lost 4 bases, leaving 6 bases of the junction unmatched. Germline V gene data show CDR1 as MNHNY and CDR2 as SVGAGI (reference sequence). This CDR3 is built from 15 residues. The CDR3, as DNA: TGTGCCAGCAGTTTAACTAGCGGAGGTCAAGAGACCCAGTACTTC. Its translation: CASSLTSGGQETQYF.